The 25 T cell receptor beta chains below were found in one sample sequenced in a study of blood T cell repertoires in COVID-19. Using immunoSEQ multiplex PCR, the repertoire was profiled, and TCRdb retains in-frame clones only, with some absent. The sample consists of over 150,000 clones, around four fifths of them appearing once. The sequenced sample consisted of peripheral blood. The source is a woman aged 55-69 years with acute or convalescent COVID-19.

The chain joins TRBV4-3 to TRBJ2-2; D remains ambiguous. V was pared by 0 bases and J by 2 bases, with 10 bases between. The germline V gene encodes CDR1 LGHNA and CDR2 YSLEER. This CDR3 is 16 amino acids long. CDR3 residues: CASSQDPSYNTGELFF. The CDR3 DNA reads as TGCGCCAGCAGCCAAGATCCGTCCTATAACACCGGGGAGCTGTTTTTT.

This chain uses TRBV28 with TRBJ1-1; 7 nucleotides line up with TRBD1. The CDR3 is 17 residues long. In germline, CDR1 is MDHEN, CDR2 SYDVKM. The V gene end was trimmed by 1 base and the J gene end by 1 base; junction bases not matched to a gene: 9. Written as DNA, the CDR3 is TGTGCCAGCAGTTTATCTCAGGGGGGCTCGGCGAACACTGAAGCTTTCTTT. Amino acids: CASSLSQGGSANTEAFF.

The chain uses TRBV6-2 or TRBV6-3 and TRBJ1-1; possible D gene TRBD1, 5 bases. CDR1 and CDR2 (germline): MNHEY, SVGEGT. The CDR3 is made up of 13 amino acids. V lost 3 bases and J 4 bases, leaving 9 bases between the germline ends. CDR3 in amino acids: CASSYRGSTEAFF. CDR3 nucleotides: TGTGCCAGCAGTTATAGGGGTAGCACTGAAGCTTTCTTT.

The chain uses TRBV19 and TRBJ1-2, with 11 bases lining up with TRBD1. Losses at the gene ends were 8 bases for V and 5 bases for J; bases not matched to a gene: 7. This CDR3 is built from 14 residues. CDR1 LNHDA and CDR2 SQIVND come from the germline V gene (reference sequence). The CDR3: CASSRTGGRYGYTF. In nucleotides, the CDR3 is TGTGCCAGTTCCCGGACAGGGGGCCGGTATGGCTACACCTTC.

This clone has just a few counts. The chain combines TRBV19 with TRBJ1-2; 10 bases are a match to TRBD1. Germline values: CDR1 LNHDA, CDR2 SQIVND (reference sequence). V shed 9 bases and J 4 bases; nucleotides not matched to a gene: 11. The CDR3 has 15 residues. In DNA form, the CDR3 reads TGTGCCAGCCTACCCCGGACAGGGGGAATCTATGGCTACACCTTC. It yields the protein CASLPRTGGIYGYTF.

This clone turned up a few times. This chain connects TRBV15 to TRBJ1-3, with D possibly being TRBD1 (5 bases). From germline, CDR1 is LNHNV and CDR2 YYDKDF (reference sequence). The germline V and J ends were trimmed by 0 bases and 1 base, with 10 bases remaining between them. The CDR3 contains 16 residues. The CDR3 DNA follows: TGTGCCACCAGCAGAGATCGGGGGGTGTCTGGAAACACCATATATTTT. This encodes CATSRDRGVSGNTIYF. Supplemented by reference TRBV15 and TRBJ1-3, the full variable domain reads DAMVIQNPRYQVTQFGKPVTLSCSQTLNHNVMYWYQQKSSQAPKLLFHYYDKDFNNEADTPDNFQSRRPNTSFCFLDIRSPGLGDTAMYLCATSRDRGVSGNTIYFGEGSWLTVV.

The chain is built from TRBV11-3 and TRBJ2-2; the D gene is possibly TRBD2 (5 bases). Trimming removed 1 base from V and 7 bases from J, with 7 bases in between. The CDR3 runs 13 residues. Germline V gives CDR1 SGHNT, CDR2 YENEEA. The CDR3 nucleotides read TGTGCCAGCAGCTTAGTACGGGGCGGGGAGCTGTTTTTT. It translates to CASSLVRGGELFF.

The V call is TRBV18, the J call TRBJ2-1; tentatively, D is TRBD2 (6 bases). The V gene's germline CDR1 is KGHSH and CDR2 LQKENI. V was clipped by 3 bases and J by 8 bases, with 8 bases between them. CDR3 length: 12 residues. The CDR3 DNA reads as TGTGCCAGCTCACCTTTAGCGGATGAGCAGTTCTTC. It codes for CASSPLADEQFF. The whole variable domain, filled in from reference TRBV18 and TRBJ2-1, reads NAGVMQNPRHLVRRRGQEARLRCSPMKGHSHVYWYRQLPEEGLKFMVYLQKENIIDESGMPKERFSAEFPKEGPSILRIQQVVRGDSAAYFCASSPLADEQFFGPGTRLTVL.

This chain joins TRBV19 and TRBJ2-2; a possible D gene is TRBD2 (6 bases). Germline lookup yields CDR1 LNHDA and CDR2 SQIVND (reference sequence). This CDR3 spans 15 amino acids. V lost 7 bases and J 1 base, leaving 13 bases between the germline ends. The CDR3 nucleotides read TGTGCCAGTAAACCTCCAGCGGGGAACACCGGGGAGCTGTTTTTT. Translation: CASKPPAGNTGELFF.

V usage is TRBV19 and J usage is TRBJ2-7; 10 bases agree with TRBD2. Trimming at V came to 5 bases and at J to 2 bases, leaving 6 bases not matched to a gene. CDR3 length: 15 amino acids. From germline, CDR1 is LNHDA and CDR2 SQIVND (reference sequence). CDR3 in amino acids: CASSFSAGGPYEQYF. As DNA, the CDR3 is TGTGCCAGTAGTTTCTCAGCGGGGGGGCCCTACGAGCAGTACTTC.

Details on this clone: The sample holds other DNA sequences that translate to the same CDR3. The J gene is TRBJ1-1, the V gene TRBV5-4; 8 nucleotides match TRBD1. This CDR3 comprises 14 residues. Germline lookup yields CDR1 SGHNT and CDR2 YYREEE (reference sequence). The V segment lost 4 bases and the J segment 0 bases; nucleotides outside the gene matches: 2. DNA for the CDR3: TGTGCCAGCAGCCGGACAGGGCTGAACACTGAAGCTTTCTTT. Amino acid sequence: CASSRTGLNTEAFF.

The chain uses TRBV4-1 and TRBJ2-6, with 7 bases aligning to TRBD1. V was clipped by 3 bases and J by 0 bases; unmatched bases: 8. The CDR3 spans 18 residues. Germline lookup yields CDR1 MGHRA and CDR2 YSYEKL. CDR3 bases: TGCGCCAGCAGCCATGCACGGGACAGCAACTCTGGGGCCAACGTCCTGACTTTC. The encoded protein is CASSHARDSNSGANVLTF.

The rearrangement joins TRBV2 to TRBJ2-3; possible D gene TRBD2, 6 bases. Germline CDR1 reads SNHLY; CDR2 reads FYNNEI. V was cut by 3 bases and J by 0 bases, with 10 bases left in between. The CDR3 covers 15 residues. CDR3 sequence: CASSDVGTSTDTQYF. DNA for the CDR3: TGTGCCAGCAGTGATGTAGGGACTAGCACAGATACGCAGTATTTT. The complete variable domain, with remaining parts taken from reference TRBV2 and TRBJ2-3, reads EPEVTQTPSHQVTQMGQEVILRCVPISNHLYFYWYRQILGQKVEFLVSFYNNEISEKSEIFDDQFSVERPDGSNFTLKIRSTKLEDSAMYFCASSDVGTSTDTQYFGPGTRLTVL.

The chain links TRBV4-3 to TRBJ1-6, with 7 bases that match TRBD1. CDR3 length: 17 residues. Trimming cost V 0 bases and J 6 bases; bases outside gene matches: 8. Germline-derived CDR1 and CDR2 are LGHNA and YSLEER. DNA of the CDR3: TGCGCCAGCAGCCAAGATGGGGGGACAGCGCCTAATTCACCCCTCCACTTT. It translates to CASSQDGGTAPNSPLHF.

The V gene is TRBV6-2 or TRBV6-3, the J gene TRBJ2-7; no clear D. The CDR3 has 12 amino acids. Germline CDR1 reads MNHEY; CDR2 reads SVGEGT. The V gene lost 2 bases and the J gene lost 6 bases, with 8 bases spanning the gap. CDR3 protein: CASSYPPREQYF. In DNA, the CDR3 is TGTGCCAGCAGTTACCCCCCTCGCGAGCAGTACTTC.

The chain carries TRBV7-8 and TRBJ2-7, with 8 bases aligning to TRBD1. CDR3 length equals 15 residues. V lost 2 bases and J lost 2; bases outside the gene matches: 5. Germline-derived CDR1 and CDR2 are SGHVS and FQNEAQ. The CDR3 spells CASSLWTGHPYEQYF. The CDR3 DNA follows: TGTGCCAGCAGCTTATGGACAGGGCATCCCTACGAGCAGTACTTC.

V gene TRBV5-8 combines with J gene TRBJ1-2; D is perhaps TRBD1 (6 bases). The CDR3 is 13 residues long. Per the germline V gene, CDR1 is SGHTS and CDR2 is YDEGEE. Trimming pared 4 bases from V and 4 bases from J, leaving 11 bases between. The DNA of the CDR3 is TGTGCCAGCAGCCGGGACATAGGCTATGGCTACACCTTC. Translated, it gives CASSRDIGYGYTF.

This rearrangement joins TRBV11-2 to TRBJ1-6; D ambiguous. The CDR3 has 15 residues. The germline CDR1 and CDR2 sequences are SGHAT and FQNNGV. V shed 1 base and J shed 5 bases, with 9 bases lying between them. The CDR3 sequence: CASSLGAGNNSPLHF. The CDR3 bases are TGTGCCAGCAGCTTAGGAGCAGGCAATAATTCACCCCTCCACTTT.

This clone was seen only once. CDR3: CAWSVRAAGRAYEQYF. Here the CDR3 DNA reads TGTGCCTGGAGTGTAAGGGCGGCAGGGAGGGCCTACGAGCAGTACTTC. This rearrangement joins TRBV30 to TRBJ2-7, with 7 bases fitting TRBD2. Germline loops: CDR1 GTSNPN, CDR2 SVGIG (reference sequence). The junction had 10 bases not matched to a gene; V was cut back by 0 bases and J by 2 bases. CDR3 length equals 16 residues.

The chain is built from TRBV30 and TRBJ1-5; 7 nucleotides line up with TRBD1. The CDR3 covers 16 residues. The germline V gene encodes CDR1 GTSNPN and CDR2 SVGIG (reference sequence). V dropped 5 bases and J dropped 0; count of bases not matched to a gene: 10. CDR3 residues: CAWGPGTDYSNQPQHF. The DNA for the CDR3 is TGTGCCTGGGGACCTGGGACAGACTATAGCAATCAGCCCCAGCATTTT.

The rearrangement links TRBV2 to TRBJ1-4, with TRBD1 as a possible D gene (6 bases). The CDR3 consists of 14 residues. V lost 6 bases, J lost 7 bases, and 15 bases lay in between. Germline CDR1 is SNHLY and CDR2 is FYNNEI. The CDR3 nucleotides read TGTGCCAGCAGCCCTGACAGGCGTGGTGAAAAACTGTTTTTT. This sequence encodes CASSPDRRGEKLFF.

J is TRBJ2-3 and V is TRBV4-2, with 9 bases that match TRBD1. With V trimmed by 3 bases and J by 4 bases, 8 bases remained unmatched. CDR3 length: 16 amino acids. Germline loops: CDR1 LGHNA, CDR2 YNFKEQ. For the CDR3, the DNA is TGTGCCAGCAGCCAGCCCGGGACAGGGTCCGCAGATACGCAGTATTTT. Protein sequence: CASSQPGTGSADTQYF.

This sequence joins TRBV6-5 and TRBJ1-2; no definite D call. CDR1 and CDR2 (germline): MNHEY, SVGAGI. The CDR3 loop spans 13 amino acids. Trimming took off 0 bases at V and 6 bases at J, with 8 bases between the two ends. The CDR3 sequence: CASSYSRQHGYTF. As DNA, the CDR3 is TGTGCCAGCAGTTACTCGAGGCAGCATGGCTACACCTTC.

The V call is TRBV4-1, the J call TRBJ1-2; TRBD1 is a possible D gene (5 bases). This CDR3 contains 14 residues. Trimming removed 4 bases from V and 2 bases from J, with 11 bases in between. Germline lookup yields CDR1 MGHRA and CDR2 YSYEKL. CDR3 sequence reads: CASSPLGANYGYTF. The DNA for the CDR3 is TGCGCCAGCAGCCCGCTAGGGGCAAACTATGGCTACACCTTC.

This clone was counted once. The CDR3 loop reads CASSPEGGYNGYTF. In nucleotides, the CDR3 is TGCGCCAGCAGCCCGGAAGGGGGCTACAATGGCTACACCTTC. V is TRBV5-1 and J is TRBJ1-2, with 7 nucleotides matching TRBD1. The J segment lost 6 bases and the V segment lost 4 bases, leaving 9 bases of the junction unmatched. There are 14 residues in the CDR3. Germline values: CDR1 SGHRS, CDR2 YFSETQ.